This T cell receptor beta chain is from a study of blood T cell repertoires in COVID-19. Looking at the study overall: There were acute and convalescent COVID-19 samples, and they came from the United States, Italy and Spain. PBMCs, B-cell-depleted T cells, or T cells provided the cDNA or gDNA that made up the material.

The CDR3 sequence is 12 residues long. Trimming shortened V by 0 bases and J by 6 bases, and 6 bases separated the two germline ends. Germline V gene sequence: CDR1 SGHDT, CDR2 YYEEEE. Original processing methods: Reference gene primer amplification in the assay estimated nucleated cell counts. Clones were sequenced by immunoSEQ multiplex PCR, and TCRdb holds only the in-frame ones, with some missing. That table furnishes V, J and clone size, whereas the DNA furnished D and trimming. Seen here are about 54,000 clones, around nine tenths observed once, and the top ten hold around 9.3%. This sequence originates from a man aged 55 to 70 with active COVID-19. The sample consisted of peripheral blood. V gene TRBV5-6 combines with J gene TRBJ1-2; a weak D match, TRBD1 (5 bases). CDR3 DNA sequence: TGTGCCAGCAGCTTGGGCAGGGATGGCTACACCTTC. Residues: CASSLGRDGYTF.